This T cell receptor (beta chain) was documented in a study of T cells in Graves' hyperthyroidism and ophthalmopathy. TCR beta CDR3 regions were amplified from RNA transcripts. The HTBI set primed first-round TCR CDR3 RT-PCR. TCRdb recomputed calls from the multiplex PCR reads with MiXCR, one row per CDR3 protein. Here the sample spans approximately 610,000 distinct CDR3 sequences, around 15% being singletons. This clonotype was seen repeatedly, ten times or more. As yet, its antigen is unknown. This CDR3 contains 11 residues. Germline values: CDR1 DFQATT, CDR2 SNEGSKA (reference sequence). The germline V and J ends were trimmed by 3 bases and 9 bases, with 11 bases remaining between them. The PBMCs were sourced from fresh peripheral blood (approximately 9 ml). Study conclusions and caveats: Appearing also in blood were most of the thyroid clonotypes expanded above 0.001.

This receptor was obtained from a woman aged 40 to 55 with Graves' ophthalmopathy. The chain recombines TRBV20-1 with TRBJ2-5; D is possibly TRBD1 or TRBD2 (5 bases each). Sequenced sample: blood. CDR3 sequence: CSASRDAAQYF. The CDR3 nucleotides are TGCAGTGCTAGTAGGGACGCGGCCCAGTACTTC.